Only a few counts were recorded for the clone carrying this T cell receptor (beta chain). TCRdb's table, derived via immunoSEQ multiplex PCR, lists solely in-frame clones and lacks some. The repertoire holds some 86,000 clones, with 75% to 95% as singletons. This sample is part of a study of OX40 agonist ivuxolimab in advanced cancers. Turning to the study itself: Age averaged around 60 years (range roughly 23 to 79), and 82.7% were male.

Trimming stripped 10 bases from V and 0 bases from J, with 1 base between. The germline gives CDR1 MDHEN, CDR2 SYDVKM. The CDR3 extends over 10 amino acids. The receptor was isolated from an adult with an advanced solid tumor such as melanoma, head and neck, liver or kidney cancer. Specimen: CD4+ or CD8+ T cells sorted from blood, collected in a trial of the OX40 agonist ivuxolimab. The chain recombines TRBV28 with TRBJ1-3; D uncertain. DNA of the CDR3: TGTGCCATCTCTGGAAACACCATATATTTT. Its protein is CAISGNTIYF. The full variable domain, rest sourced from reference TRBV28 and TRBJ1-3, is DVKVTQSSRYLVKRTGEKVFLECVQDMDHENMFWYRQDPGLGLRLIYFSYDVKMKEKGDIPEGYSVSREKKERFSLILESASTNQTSMYLCAISGNTIYFGEGSWLTVV.